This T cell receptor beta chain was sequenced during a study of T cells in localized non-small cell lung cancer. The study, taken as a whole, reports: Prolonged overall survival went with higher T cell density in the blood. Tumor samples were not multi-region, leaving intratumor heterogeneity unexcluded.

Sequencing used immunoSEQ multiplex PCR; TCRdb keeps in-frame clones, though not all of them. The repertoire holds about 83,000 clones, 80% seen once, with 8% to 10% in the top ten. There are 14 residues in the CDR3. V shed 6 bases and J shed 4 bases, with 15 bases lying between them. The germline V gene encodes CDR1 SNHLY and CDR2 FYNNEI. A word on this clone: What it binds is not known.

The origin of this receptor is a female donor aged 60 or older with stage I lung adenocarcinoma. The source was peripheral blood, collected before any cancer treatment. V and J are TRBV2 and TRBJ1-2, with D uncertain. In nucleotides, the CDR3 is TGTGCCAGCAGGTTGGAAGGCAACACCTATGGCTACACCTTC. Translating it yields CASRLEGNTYGYTF.